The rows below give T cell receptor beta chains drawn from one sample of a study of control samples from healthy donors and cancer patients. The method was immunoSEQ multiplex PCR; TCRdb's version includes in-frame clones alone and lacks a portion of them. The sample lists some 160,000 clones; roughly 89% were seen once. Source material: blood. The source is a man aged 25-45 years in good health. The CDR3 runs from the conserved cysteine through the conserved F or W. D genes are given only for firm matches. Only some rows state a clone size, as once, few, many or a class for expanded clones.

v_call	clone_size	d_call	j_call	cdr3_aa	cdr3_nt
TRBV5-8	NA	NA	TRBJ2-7	CASSLDGGRYEQYF	TGTGCCAGCAGCTTAGACGGTGGGCGCTACGAGCAGTACTTC
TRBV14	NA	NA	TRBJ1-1	CASSQYSKTEAFF	TGTGCCAGCAGCCAATATTCCAAGACTGAAGCTTTCTTT
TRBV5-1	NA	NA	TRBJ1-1	CASSVSGSTEAFF	TGCGCCAGCAGCGTATCAGGGAGTACTGAAGCTTTCTTT
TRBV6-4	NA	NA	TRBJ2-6	CASGALSSGANVLTF	TGTGCCAGCGGGGCCCTGAGCTCTGGGGCCAACGTCCTGACTTTC
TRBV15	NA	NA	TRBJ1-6	CATSRDGGNSPLHF	TGTGCCACCAGCAGAGATGGGGGTAATTCACCCCTCCACTTT
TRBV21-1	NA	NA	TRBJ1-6	CASSGPGTGSSPLHF	TGTGCCAGCAGCGGCCCCGGGACAGGGAGTTCACCCCTCCACTTT
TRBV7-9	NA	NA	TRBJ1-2	CASSLVGDYYGYTF	TGTGCCAGCAGCTTAGTTGGGGATTACTATGGCTACACCTTC
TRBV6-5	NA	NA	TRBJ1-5	CASGQTYQPQHF	TGTGCCAGCGGACAGACTTATCAGCCCCAGCATTTT
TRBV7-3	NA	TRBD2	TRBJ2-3	CASSSTGGGDTQYF	TGTGCCAGCAGCTCGACGGGAGGCGGAGATACGCAGTATTTT
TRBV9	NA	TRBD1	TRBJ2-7	CASSLGQGREQYF	TGTGCCAGCAGCCTAGGACAGGGGCGCGAGCAGTACTTC
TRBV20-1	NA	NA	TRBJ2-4	CSANTENIQYF	TGCAGTGCTAACACCGAAAACATTCAGTACTTC
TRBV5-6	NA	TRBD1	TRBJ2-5	CASSSGQRETQYF	TGTGCCAGCAGCTCGGGACAGAGGGAGACCCAGTACTTC
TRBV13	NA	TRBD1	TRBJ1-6	CASSVGQFNSPLHF	TGTGCCAGCAGCGTGGGACAGTTTAATTCACCCCTCCACTTT
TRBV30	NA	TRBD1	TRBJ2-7	CAWTGQGRLTIF	TGTGCCTGGACGGGACAGGGAAGACTAACTATATTC
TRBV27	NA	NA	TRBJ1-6	CASSLVGGLNSPLHF	TGTGCCAGCAGTTTAGTGGGGGGACTCAATTCACCCCTCCACTTT
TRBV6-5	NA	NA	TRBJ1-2	CASSLVHYGYTF	TGTGCCAGCAGCCTAGTCCACTATGGCTACACCTTC
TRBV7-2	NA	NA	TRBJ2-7	CASSFRGSGYEQYF	TGTGCCAGCAGCTTTAGGGGGAGTGGGTACGAGCAGTACTTC
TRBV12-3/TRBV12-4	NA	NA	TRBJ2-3	CASSWSSTDTQYF	TGTGCCAGCAGTTGGTCTAGCACAGATACGCAGTATTTT
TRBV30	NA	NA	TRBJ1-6	CAWIRIQNSPLHF	TGTGCCTGGATCCGAATCCAGAATTCACCCCTCCACTTT
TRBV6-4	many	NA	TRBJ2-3	CASSDSATDTQYF	TGTGCCAGCAGTGACTCGGCTACAGATACGCAGTATTTT
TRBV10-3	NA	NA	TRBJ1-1	CAISGKGGQGQNTEAFF	TGTGCCATCAGTGGAAAAGGTGGGCAGGGGCAGAACACTGAAGCTTTCTTT
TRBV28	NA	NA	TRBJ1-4	CASSSADVNEKLFF	TGTGCCAGCAGTTCGGCAGACGTAAATGAAAAACTGTTTTTT
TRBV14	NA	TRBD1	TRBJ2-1	CASSQVGTGSYNEQFF	TGTGCCAGCAGCCAAGTCGGGACAGGGTCCTACAATGAGCAGTTCTTC
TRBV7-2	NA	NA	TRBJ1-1	CASSRGQTNTEAFF	TGTGCCAGCAGCAGGGGACAAACTAACACTGAAGCTTTCTTT
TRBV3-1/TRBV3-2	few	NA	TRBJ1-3	CASSQGPSGRGNTIYF	TGTGCCAGCAGCCAAGGACCTTCTGGACGAGGAAACACCATATATTTT
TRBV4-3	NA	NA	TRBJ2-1	CASSQVSVGVSLFSSYNEQFF	TGCGCCAGCAGCCAAGTGTCGGTGGGAGTAAGTTTATTTAGCTCCTACAATGAGCAGTTCTTC
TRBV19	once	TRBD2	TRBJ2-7	CASSNLGTSFQYF	TGTGCCAGTAGTAACCTAGGGACTAGTTTTCAGTACTTC
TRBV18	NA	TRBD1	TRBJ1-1	CASRDRGGEAFF	TGTGCCAGCCGGGACAGGGGTGGCGAAGCTTTCTTT
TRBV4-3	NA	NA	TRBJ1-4	CASSQRAVGEKLFF	TGCGCCAGCAGCCAACGCGCGGTTGGTGAAAAACTGTTTTTT
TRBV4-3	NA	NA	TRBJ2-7	CASSQDRGALSYEQYF	TGCGCCAGCAGCCAAGACCGGGGGGCCCTTTCCTACGAGCAGTACTTC
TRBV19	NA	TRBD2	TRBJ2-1	CASSIGVGGGAYNEQFF	TGTGCCAGTAGTATAGGAGTAGGCGGGGGGGCTTACAATGAGCAGTTCTTC
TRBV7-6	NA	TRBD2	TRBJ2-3	CASSFSGLAGADTQYF	TGTGCCAGCAGTTTCTCGGGACTAGCGGGGGCAGATACGCAGTATTTT
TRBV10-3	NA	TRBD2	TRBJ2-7	CAIRAGETYEQYF	TGTGCCATAAGGGCGGGGGAAACCTACGAGCAGTACTTC
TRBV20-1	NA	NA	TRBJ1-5	CSASSVHTRRGEPQHF	TGCAGTGCTAGTTCAGTCCACACCCGGAGAGGGGAGCCCCAGCATTTT
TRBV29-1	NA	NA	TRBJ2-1	CSVVPFSYNEQFF	TGCAGCGTTGTTCCCTTCTCCTACAATGAGCAGTTCTTC
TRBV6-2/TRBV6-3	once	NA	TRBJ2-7	CASSPLVIYEQYF	TGTGCCAGCAGCCCTTTGGTTATCTACGAGCAGTACTTC
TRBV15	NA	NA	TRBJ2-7	CATSRVGSGFSYEQYF	TGTGCCACCAGCAGAGTAGGGTCAGGCTTCTCCTACGAGCAGTACTTC
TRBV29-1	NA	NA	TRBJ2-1	CSVEGSQGGYNEQFF	TGCAGCGTTGAAGGTAGCCAGGGGGGATACAATGAGCAGTTCTTC
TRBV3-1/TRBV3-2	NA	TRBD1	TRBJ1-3	CASSRDRSAGNTIYF	TGTGCCAGCAGTCGGGACAGAAGCGCAGGAAACACCATATATTTT
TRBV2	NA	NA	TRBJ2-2	CASKGLLPTGELFF	TGTGCCAGCAAAGGCCTTTTACCAACCGGGGAGCTGTTTTTT
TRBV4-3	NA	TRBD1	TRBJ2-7	CASSQTWGGTGLSEQYF	TGCGCCAGCAGCCAAACCTGGGGGGGGACAGGGCTATCCGAGCAGTACTTC
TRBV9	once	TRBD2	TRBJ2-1	CASSVAGLAGHNEQFF	TGTGCCAGCAGCGTAGCGGGTCTAGCGGGACACAATGAGCAGTTCTTC
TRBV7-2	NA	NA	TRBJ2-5	CASSLIGIAEETQYF	TGTGCCAGCAGCTTAATCGGGATAGCGGAAGAGACCCAGTACTTC
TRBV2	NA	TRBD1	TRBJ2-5	CASSEALRGTGDQETQYF	TGTGCCAGCAGTGAAGCGCTAAGGGGGACAGGGGACCAAGAGACCCAGTACTTC
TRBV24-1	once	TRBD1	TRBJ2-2	CATSGAGGRTGELFF	TGTGCCACCAGTGGGGCAGGGGGCAGGACCGGGGAGCTGTTTTTT
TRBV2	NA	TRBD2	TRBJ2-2	CASRAGTSGRAVGELFF	TGTGCCAGCAGAGCAGGCACTAGCGGGAGGGCCGTCGGGGAGCTGTTTTTT
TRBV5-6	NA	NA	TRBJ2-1	CASSPGTSSYNEQFF	TGTGCCAGCAGCCCCGGGACAAGCTCCTACAATGAGCAGTTCTTC